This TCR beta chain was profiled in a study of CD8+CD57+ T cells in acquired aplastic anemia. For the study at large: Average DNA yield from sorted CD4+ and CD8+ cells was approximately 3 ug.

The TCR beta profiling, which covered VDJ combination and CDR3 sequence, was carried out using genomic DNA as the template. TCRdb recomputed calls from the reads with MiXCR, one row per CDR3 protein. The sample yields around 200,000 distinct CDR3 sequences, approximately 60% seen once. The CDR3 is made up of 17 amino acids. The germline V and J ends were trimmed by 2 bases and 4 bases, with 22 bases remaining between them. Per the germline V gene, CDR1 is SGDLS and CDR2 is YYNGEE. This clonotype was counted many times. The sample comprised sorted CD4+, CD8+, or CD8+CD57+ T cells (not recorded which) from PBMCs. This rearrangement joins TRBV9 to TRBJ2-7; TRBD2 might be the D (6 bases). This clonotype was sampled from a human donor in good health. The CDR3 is CASSVGGGGNLGYEQYF. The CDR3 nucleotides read TGTGCCAGCAGCGTTGGGGGAGGCGGGAACCTTGGGTACGAGCAGTACTTC.